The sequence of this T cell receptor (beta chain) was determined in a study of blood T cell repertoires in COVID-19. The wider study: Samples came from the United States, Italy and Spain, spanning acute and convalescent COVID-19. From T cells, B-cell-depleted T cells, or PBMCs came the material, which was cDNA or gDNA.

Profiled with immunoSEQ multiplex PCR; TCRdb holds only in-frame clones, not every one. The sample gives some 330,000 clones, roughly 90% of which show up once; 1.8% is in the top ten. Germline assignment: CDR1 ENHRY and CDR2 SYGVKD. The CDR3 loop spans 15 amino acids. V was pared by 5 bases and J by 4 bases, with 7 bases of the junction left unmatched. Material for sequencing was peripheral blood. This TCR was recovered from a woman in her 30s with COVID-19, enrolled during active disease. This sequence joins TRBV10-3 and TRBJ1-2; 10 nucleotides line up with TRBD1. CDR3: CAISSPGQGSYGYTF. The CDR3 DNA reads TGTGCCATCAGTTCCCCGGGACAGGGGAGCTATGGCTACACCTTC.